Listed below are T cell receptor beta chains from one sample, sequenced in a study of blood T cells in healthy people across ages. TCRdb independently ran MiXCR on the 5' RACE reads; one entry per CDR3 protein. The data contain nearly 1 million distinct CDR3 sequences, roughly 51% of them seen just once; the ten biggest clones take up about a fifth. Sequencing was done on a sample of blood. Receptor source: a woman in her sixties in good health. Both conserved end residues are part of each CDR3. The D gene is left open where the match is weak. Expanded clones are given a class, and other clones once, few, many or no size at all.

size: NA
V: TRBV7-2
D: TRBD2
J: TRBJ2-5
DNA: TGTGCCAGCAGCTTAGGGTGGGGACTAGCGGGAGGCGCTGAGACCCAGTACTTC
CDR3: CASSLGWGLAGGAETQYF

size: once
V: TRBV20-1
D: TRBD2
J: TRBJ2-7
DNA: TGCAGTGCTAGGACTAGCGCCAGGCAGGGCGAGCAGTACTTC
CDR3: CSARTSARQGEQYF

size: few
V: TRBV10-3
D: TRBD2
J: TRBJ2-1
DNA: TGTGCCATCAGTGTAGCGGGAGGGACCAACAATGAGCAGTTCTTC
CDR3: CAISVAGGTNNEQFF

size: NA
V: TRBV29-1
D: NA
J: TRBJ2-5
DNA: TGCAGCGTTGTTGCAGGGAGCTCCTACAAGCAGTACTTC
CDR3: CSVVAGSSYKQYF

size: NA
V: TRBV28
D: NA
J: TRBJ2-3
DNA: TGTGCCAGCAGTCTCAGCATCTTTGGTAGCTCCCATTACACAGATACGCAGTATTTT
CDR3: CASSLSIFGSSHYTDTQYF

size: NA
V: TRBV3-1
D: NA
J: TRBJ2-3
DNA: TGTGCCAGCAGCCACCGTGTTAGTAGCGGCCTTAGCACAGATACGCAGTATTTT
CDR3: CASSHRVSSGLSTDTQYF

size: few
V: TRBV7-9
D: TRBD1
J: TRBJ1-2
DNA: TGTGCCAGCAGCTTAGGACAGGGGAGTGGTTCTGGTCATGGCTACACCTTC
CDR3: CASSLGQGSGSGHGYTF

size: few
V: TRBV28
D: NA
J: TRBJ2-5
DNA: TGTGCCAGCAGTCCGTATATGCGTCTCTTGGAAGAGACCCAGTACTTC
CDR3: CASSPYMRLLEETQYF

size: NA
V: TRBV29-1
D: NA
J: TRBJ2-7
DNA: TGCGGCGTAACCGGGAGCTACGAGCAGTACTTC
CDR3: CGVTGSYEQYF

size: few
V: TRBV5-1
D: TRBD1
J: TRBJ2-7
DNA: TGCGCCAGCAGCTTGGAACGCACCGGGACAGGGGGTTACGAGCAGTACTTC
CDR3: CASSLERTGTGGYEQYF

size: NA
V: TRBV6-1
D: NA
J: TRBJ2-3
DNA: TGTGCCAGCAGTGAAGCGACGGGACAAGGCGCAGATACGCAGTATTTT
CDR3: CASSEATGQGADTQYF

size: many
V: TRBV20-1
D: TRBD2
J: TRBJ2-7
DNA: TGCAGCGCCCGCGGGGGCTCCTACGAGCAGTACTTC
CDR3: CSARGGSYEQYF

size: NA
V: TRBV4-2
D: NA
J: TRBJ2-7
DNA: TGTGCCAGCAGCCACGTCACAGGATCCTACGAGCAGTACTTC
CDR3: CASSHVTGSYEQYF

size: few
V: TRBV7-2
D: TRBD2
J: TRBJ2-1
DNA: TGTGCCAGCAGCTTAGCGGGAGGGCCGGTAACGAATGAGCAGTTCTTC
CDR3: CASSLAGGPVTNEQFF

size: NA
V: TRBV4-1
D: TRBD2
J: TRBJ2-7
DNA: TGCGCCAGCAGCCATAAGTCTGCTAGCGGTTCCTCCTACGAGCAGTACTTC
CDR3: CASSHKSASGSSYEQYF

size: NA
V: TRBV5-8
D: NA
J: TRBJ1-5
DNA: TGTGCCAGCAGCTCCAGACAGGTATCCAAGAATCAGCCCCAGCATTTT
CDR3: CASSSRQVSKNQPQHF

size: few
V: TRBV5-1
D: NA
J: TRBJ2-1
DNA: TGCGCCAGCAGCTTGGGGGACCCCTGGGGGAATGAGCAGTTCTTC
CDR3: CASSLGDPWGNEQFF

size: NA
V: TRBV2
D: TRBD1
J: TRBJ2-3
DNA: TGTGCCAGCTCCAATTCCCGGGACAGGCCCACAGATACGCAGTATTTT
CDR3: CASSNSRDRPTDTQYF

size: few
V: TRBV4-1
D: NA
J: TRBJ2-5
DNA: TGCGCCAGCAGCCAAGAAAATAGCCCGGAGACCCAGTACTTC
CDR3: CASSQENSPETQYF

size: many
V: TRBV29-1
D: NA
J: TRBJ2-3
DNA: TGCAGCGTTGGACGAGGCACAGATACGCAGTATTTT
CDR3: CSVGRGTDTQYF

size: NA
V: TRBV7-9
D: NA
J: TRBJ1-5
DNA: TGTGCCAGCAGCTTCGGCAGCTGGAGGTTCGATCAGCCCCAGCATTTT
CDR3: CASSFGSWRFDQPQHF

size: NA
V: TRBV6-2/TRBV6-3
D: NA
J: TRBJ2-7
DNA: TGTGCCAGCAGTTACTCCGGCGCACTAGCTGTCTACGAGCAGTACTTC
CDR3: CASSYSGALAVYEQYF